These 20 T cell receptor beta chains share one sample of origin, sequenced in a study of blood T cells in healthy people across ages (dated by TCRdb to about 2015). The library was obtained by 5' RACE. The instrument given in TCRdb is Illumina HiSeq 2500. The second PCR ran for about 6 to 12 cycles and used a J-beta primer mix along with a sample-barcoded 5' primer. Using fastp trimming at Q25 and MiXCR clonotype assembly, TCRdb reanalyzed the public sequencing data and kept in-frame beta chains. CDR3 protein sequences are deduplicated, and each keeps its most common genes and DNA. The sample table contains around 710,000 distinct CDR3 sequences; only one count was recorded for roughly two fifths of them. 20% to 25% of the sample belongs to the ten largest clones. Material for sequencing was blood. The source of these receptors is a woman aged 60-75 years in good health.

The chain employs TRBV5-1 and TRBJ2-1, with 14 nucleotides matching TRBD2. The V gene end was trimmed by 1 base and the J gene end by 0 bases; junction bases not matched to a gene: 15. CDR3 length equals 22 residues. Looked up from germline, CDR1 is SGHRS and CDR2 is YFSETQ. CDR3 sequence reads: CASSLISSGLAGGYSSYNEQFF. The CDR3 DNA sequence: TGCGCCAGCAGCTTGATCTCCTCCGGACTAGCGGGGGGCTATTCCTCCTACAATGAGCAGTTCTTC.

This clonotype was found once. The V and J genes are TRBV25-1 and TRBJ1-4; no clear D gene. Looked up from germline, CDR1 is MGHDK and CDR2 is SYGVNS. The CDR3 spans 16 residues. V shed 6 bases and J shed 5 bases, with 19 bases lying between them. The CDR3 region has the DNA TGTGCCAGCAGCCCCGGCGGGCAGGTCCTCAATGAAAAACTGTTTTTT. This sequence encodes CASSPGGQVLNEKLFF. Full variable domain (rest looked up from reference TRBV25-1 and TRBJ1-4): EADIYQTPRYLVIGTGKKITLECSQTMGHDKMYWYQQDPGMELHLIHYSYGVNSTEKGDLSSESTVSRIRTEHFPLTLESARPSHTSQYLCASSPGGQVLNEKLFFGSGTQLSVL.

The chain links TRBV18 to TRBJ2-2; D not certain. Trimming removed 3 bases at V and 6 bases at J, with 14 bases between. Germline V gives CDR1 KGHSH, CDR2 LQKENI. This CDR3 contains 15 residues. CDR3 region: CASSPFAVGAGELFF. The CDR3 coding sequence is TGTGCCAGCTCACCCTTTGCGGTAGGAGCCGGGGAGCTGTTTTTT.

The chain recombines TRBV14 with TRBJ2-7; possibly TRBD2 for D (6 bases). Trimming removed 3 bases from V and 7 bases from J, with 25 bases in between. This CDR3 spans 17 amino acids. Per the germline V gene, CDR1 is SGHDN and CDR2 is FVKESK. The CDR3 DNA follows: TGTGCCAGCAGCCAGCCCCCCACAGCGGGTTTCTACAATGAGCAGTACTTC. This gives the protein CASSQPPTAGFYNEQYF.

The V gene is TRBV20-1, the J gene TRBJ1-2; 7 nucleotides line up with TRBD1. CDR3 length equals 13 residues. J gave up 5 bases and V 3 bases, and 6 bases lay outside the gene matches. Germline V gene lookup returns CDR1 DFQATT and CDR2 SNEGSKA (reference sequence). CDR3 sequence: CSASDMGQYGYTF. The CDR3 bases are TGCAGTGCTAGTGATATGGGACAGTATGGCTACACCTTC.

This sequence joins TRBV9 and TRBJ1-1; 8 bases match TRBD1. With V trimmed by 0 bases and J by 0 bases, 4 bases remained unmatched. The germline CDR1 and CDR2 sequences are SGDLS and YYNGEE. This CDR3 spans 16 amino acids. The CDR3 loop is CASSVASGGLNTEAFF. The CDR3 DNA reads TGTGCCAGCAGCGTAGCTTCAGGGGGCCTGAACACTGAAGCTTTCTTT.

The CDR3 sequence: CASGYAYEQYF. CDR3 in DNA: TGTGCCAGCGGTTATGCCTACGAGCAGTACTTC. J is TRBJ2-7 and V is TRBV12-3 or TRBV12-4; D is unresolved. The CDR3 is 11 residues long. V was trimmed by 8 bases and J by 2 bases, leaving 7 bases between them.

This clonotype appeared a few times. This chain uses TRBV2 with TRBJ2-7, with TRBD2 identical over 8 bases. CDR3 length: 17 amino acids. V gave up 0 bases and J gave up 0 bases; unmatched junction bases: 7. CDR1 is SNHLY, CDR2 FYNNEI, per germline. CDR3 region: CASSEAFSGTLSYEQYF. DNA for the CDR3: TGTGCCAGCAGTGAAGCCTTTAGCGGGACCCTCTCCTACGAGCAGTACTTC.

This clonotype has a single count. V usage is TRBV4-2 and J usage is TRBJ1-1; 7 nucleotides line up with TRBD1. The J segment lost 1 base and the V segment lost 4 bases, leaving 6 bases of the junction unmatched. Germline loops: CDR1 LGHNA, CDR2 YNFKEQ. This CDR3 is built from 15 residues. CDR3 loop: CASSPTGQTNTEAFF. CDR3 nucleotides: TGTGCCAGCAGCCCCACGGGACAGACGAACACTGAAGCTTTCTTT.

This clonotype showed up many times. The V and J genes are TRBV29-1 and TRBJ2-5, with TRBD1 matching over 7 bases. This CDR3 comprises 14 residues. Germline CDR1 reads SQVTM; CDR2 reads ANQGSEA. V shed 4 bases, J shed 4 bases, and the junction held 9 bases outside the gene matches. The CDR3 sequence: CSVADDRVGETQYF. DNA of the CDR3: TGCAGCGTTGCAGATGACAGGGTGGGAGAGACCCAGTACTTC.

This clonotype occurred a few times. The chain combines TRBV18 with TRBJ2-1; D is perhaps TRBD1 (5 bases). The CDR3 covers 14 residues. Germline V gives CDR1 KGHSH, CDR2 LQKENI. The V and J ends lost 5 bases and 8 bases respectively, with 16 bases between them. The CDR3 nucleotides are TGTGCCAGCTCAGACTTGGGGCTGTTAGATGAGCAGTTCTTC. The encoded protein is CASSDLGLLDEQFF. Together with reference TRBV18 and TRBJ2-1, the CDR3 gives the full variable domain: NAGVMQNPRHLVRRRGQEARLRCSPMKGHSHVYWYRQLPEEGLKFMVYLQKENIIDESGMPKERFSAEFPKEGPSILRIQQVVRGDSAAYFCASSDLGLLDEQFFGPGTRLTVL.

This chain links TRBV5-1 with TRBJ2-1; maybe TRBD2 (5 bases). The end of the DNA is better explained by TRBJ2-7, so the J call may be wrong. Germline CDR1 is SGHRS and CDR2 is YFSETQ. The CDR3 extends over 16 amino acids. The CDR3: CASTLQAVANYNEQYF. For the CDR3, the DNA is TGCGCCAGCACGCTCCAAGCGGTAGCGAACTACAATGAGCAGTACTTC.

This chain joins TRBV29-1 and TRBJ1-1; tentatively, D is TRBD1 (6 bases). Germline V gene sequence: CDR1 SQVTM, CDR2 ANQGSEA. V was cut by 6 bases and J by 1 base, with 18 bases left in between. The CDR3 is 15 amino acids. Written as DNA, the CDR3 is TGCAGCGTGGGGGTTCTGGGGGCGAAGAACACTGAAGCTTTCTTT. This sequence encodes CSVGVLGAKNTEAFF.

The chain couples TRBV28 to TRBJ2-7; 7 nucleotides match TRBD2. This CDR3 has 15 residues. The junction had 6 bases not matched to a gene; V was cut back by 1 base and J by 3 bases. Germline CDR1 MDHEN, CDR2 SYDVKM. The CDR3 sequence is CASSLYREAVYEQYF. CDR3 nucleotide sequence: TGTGCCAGCAGTTTATACCGGGAGGCTGTCTACGAGCAGTACTTC.

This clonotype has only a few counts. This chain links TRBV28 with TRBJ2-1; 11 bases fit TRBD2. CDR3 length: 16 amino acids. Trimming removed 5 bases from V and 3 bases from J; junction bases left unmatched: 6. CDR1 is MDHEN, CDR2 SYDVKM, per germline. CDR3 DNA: TGTGCCAGCAGTCCCCTAGCGGGGGGCTTCTACAATGAGCAGTTCTTC. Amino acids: CASSPLAGGFYNEQFF.

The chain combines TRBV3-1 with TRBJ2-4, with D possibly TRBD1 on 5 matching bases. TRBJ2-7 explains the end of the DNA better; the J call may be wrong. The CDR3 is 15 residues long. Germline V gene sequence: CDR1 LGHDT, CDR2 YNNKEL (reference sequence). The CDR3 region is CASSQVTGSPYEQYF. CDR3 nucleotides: TGTGCCAGCAGCCAAGTTACAGGATCACCCTACGAGCAGTACTTC.

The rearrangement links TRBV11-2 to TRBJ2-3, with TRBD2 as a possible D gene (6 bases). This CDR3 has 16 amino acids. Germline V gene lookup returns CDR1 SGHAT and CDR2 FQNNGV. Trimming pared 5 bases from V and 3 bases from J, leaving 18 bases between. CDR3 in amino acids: CASSTNSGTPTDTQYF. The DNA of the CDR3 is TGTGCCAGCAGCACAAACTCCGGGACTCCTACAGATACGCAGTATTTT.

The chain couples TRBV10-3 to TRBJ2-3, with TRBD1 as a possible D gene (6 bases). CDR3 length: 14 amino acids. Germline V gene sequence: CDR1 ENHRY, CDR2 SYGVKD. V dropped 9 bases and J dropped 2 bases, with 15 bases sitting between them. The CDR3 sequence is CAMKQGTPTDTQYF. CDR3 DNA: TGTGCCATGAAGCAGGGGACCCCCACAGATACGCAGTATTTT.

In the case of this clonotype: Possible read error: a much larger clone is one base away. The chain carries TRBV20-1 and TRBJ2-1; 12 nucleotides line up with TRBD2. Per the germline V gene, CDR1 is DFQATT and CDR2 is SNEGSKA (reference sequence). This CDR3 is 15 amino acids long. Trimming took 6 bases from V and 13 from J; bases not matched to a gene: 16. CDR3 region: CSAPLAGGRQETQFF. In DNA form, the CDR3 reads TGCAGTGCGCCACTAGCGGGGGGACGCCAAGAGACCCAGTTCTTC.

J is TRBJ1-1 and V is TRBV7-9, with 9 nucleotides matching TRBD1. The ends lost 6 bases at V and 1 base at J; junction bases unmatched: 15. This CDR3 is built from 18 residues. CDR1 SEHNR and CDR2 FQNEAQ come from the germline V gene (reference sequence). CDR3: CASSPEAQGASWNTEAFF. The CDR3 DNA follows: TGTGCCAGCAGTCCAGAGGCACAGGGGGCTTCATGGAACACTGAAGCTTTCTTT.